This T cell receptor beta chain was found in a study of blood T cell repertoires in COVID-19. In the original processing: By means of reference gene primer amplification, nucleated cell counts were estimated. TCRdb keeps only in-frame clones here, not all; method: immunoSEQ multiplex PCR. V, J and clone size are taken as reported in that table, and D and trimming were inferred from the DNA itself. The sample yields approximately 450,000 clones, nearly 90% seen once. Enrolled through a virtual design, the participants were between roughly 18 and 100 years of age and came from 24 US areas. CDR3 length equals 14 residues. The germline gives CDR1 LNHDA, CDR2 SQIVND (reference sequence). V lost 5 bases to trimming and J lost 8 bases, with 15 bases between them.

Sequencing used PBMCs or T cells enriched from blood (not recorded which). This chain uses TRBV19 with TRBJ1-4; weak D call: TRBD1 (5 bases). The clonotype was recovered from a woman aged 18-29 years with acute COVID-19. The CDR3, as DNA: TGTGCCAGTAGTCAGGGCGGACCCCTGGAAAAACTGTTTTTT. It encodes CASSQGGPLEKLFF. The full variable domain, in which reference TRBV19 and TRBJ1-4 provide the parts outside the CDR3, is DGGITQSPKYLFRKEGQNVTLSCEQNLNHDAMYWYRQDPGQGLRLIYYSQIVNDFQKGDIAEGYSVSREKKESFPLTVTSAQKNPTAFYLCASSQGGPLEKLFFGSGTQLSVL.